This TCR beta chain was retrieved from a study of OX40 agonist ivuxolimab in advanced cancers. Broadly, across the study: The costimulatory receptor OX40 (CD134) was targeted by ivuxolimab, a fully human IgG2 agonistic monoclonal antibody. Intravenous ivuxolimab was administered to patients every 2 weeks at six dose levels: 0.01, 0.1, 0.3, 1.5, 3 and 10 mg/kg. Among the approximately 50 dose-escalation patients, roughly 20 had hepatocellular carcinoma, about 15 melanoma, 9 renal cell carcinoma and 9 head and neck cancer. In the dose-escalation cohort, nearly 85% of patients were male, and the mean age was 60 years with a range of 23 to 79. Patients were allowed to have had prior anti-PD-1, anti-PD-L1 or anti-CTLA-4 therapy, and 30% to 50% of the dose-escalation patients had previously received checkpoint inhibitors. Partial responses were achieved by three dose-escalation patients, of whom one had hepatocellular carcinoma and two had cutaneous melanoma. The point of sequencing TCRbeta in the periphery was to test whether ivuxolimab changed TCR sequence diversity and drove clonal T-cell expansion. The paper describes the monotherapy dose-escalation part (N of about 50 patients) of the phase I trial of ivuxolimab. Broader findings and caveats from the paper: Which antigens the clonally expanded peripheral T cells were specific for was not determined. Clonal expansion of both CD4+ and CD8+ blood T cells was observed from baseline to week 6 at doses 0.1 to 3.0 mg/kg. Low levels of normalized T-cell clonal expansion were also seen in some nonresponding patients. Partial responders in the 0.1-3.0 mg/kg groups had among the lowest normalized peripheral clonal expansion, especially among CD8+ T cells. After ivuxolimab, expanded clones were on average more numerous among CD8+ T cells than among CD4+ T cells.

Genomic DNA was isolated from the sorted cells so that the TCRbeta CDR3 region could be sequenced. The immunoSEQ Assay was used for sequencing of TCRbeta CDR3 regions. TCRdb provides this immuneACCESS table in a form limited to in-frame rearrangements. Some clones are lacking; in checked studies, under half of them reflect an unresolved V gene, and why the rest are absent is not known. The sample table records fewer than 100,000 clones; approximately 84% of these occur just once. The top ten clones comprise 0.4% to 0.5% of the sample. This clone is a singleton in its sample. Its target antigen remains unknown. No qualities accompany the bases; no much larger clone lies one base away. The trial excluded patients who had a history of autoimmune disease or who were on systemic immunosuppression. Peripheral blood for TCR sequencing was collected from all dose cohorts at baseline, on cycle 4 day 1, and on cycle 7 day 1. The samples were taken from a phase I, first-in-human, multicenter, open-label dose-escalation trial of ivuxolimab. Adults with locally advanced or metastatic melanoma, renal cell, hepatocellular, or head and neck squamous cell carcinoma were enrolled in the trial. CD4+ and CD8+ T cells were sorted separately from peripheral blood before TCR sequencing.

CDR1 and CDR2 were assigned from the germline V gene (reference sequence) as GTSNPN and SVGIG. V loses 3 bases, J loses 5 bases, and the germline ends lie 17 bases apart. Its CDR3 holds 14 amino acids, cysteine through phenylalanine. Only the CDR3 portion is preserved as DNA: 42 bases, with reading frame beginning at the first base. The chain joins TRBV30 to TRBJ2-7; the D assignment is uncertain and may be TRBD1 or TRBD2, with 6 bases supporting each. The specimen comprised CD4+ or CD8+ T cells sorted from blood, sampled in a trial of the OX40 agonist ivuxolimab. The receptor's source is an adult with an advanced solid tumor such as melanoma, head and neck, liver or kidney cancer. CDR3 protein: CAWRLVGGSHEQYF. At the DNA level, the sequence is TGTGCCTGGAGACTTGTAGGGGGGTCACACGAGCAGTACTTC.